This T cell receptor (beta chain) was observed in a study of T cell repertoires and Cas9 in healthy adults. Background on the study: SpCas9-reactive CD4 and CD8 T cells were characterized for potency, cytotoxicity and lineage.

Clones were sequenced by immunoSEQ multiplex PCR, and TCRdb holds only the in-frame ones, with some missing. Here the sample spans tens of thousands of clones, around 93% being singletons. In regard to this clone: The antigen remains unidentified.

Regarding the study as a whole: SpCas9-reactive regulatory T cells reportedly mitigated SpCas9-reactive effector T cells in vitro.

This CDR3 is built from 15 residues. V was pared by 2 bases and J by 0 bases, with 9 bases between. Germline CDR1 is MNHEY and CDR2 is SMNVEV (reference sequence). The sample taken for sequencing was CD4+ effector T cells (CD127+, CD25-, CD137-, CD154-) from PBMCs; culture status not recorded. The rearrangement joins TRBV27 to TRBJ2-3; D could derive from TRBD1 or TRBD2 (5 bases each). The TCR comes from a human donor in good health. This CDR3 reads CASSLDGASTDTQYF. DNA for the CDR3: TGTGCCAGCAGTTTAGACGGGGCTAGCACAGATACGCAGTATTTT.